These 28 T cell receptor beta chains were all obtained from the same sample, sequenced in a study of blood T cell repertoires in COVID-19. Clones were sequenced by immunoSEQ multiplex PCR, and TCRdb holds only the in-frame ones, with some missing. Of approximately 88,000 clones in the sample, 75% to 95% were seen once. The sample taken for sequencing was peripheral blood. These receptor sequences come from a woman between 45 and 60 years old in a cohort sampled during active COVID-19.

This chain uses TRBV5-6 with TRBJ1-4, with 8 bases matching TRBD1. This CDR3 has 17 amino acids. Trimming removed 4 bases from V and 5 bases from J; junction bases left unmatched: 13. CDR1 SGHDT and CDR2 YYEEEE come from the germline V gene. CDR3 region: CASSPYSQDRVNEKLFF. DNA of the CDR3: TGTGCCAGCAGCCCATACTCCCAGGACAGGGTAAATGAAAAACTGTTTTTT.

V gene TRBV5-1 combines with J gene TRBJ2-2; 7 bases align to TRBD1. CDR1 SGHRS and CDR2 YFSETQ come from the germline V gene. CDR3 length: 17 amino acids. The V segment lost 4 bases and the J segment 3 bases; nucleotides outside the gene matches: 12. CDR3 sequence reads: CASSRGGATQDTGELFF. CDR3 nucleotides: TGCGCCAGCAGCCGAGGGGGCGCGACTCAGGACACCGGGGAGCTGTTTTTT.

This sequence joins TRBV10-3 and TRBJ2-1, with 10 bases matching TRBD2. CDR1 is ENHRY and CDR2 is SYGVKD in the germline V gene. This CDR3 spans 14 amino acids. The junction had 5 bases not matched to a gene; V was cut back by 8 bases and J by 4 bases. CDR3 amino acids: CAIGGTSVYNEQFF. The CDR3 region has the DNA TGTGCCATCGGCGGGACTAGCGTATACAATGAGCAGTTCTTC.

This chain connects TRBV3-1 (or the pseudogene TRBV3-2) to TRBJ2-7; 9 nucleotides align to TRBD1. Losses at the gene ends were 4 bases for V and 5 bases for J; bases not matched to a gene: 9. The germline V gene encodes CDR1 LGHDT and CDR2 YNNKEL (reference sequence). There are 15 residues in the CDR3. As DNA, the CDR3 is TGTGCCAGCAGCCCGTCGGGACAGGGAAGGCACGAGCAGTACTTC. Protein product: CASSPSGQGRHEQYF.

V is TRBV18 and J is TRBJ1-4; possible D gene TRBD1, 5 bases. Trimming pared 3 bases from V and 4 bases from J, leaving 9 bases between. This CDR3 region has 14 residues. Germline lookup yields CDR1 KGHSH and CDR2 LQKENI. CDR3 in DNA: TGTGCCAGCTCACCGGACACCAATAATGAAAAACTGTTTTTT. Translating gives CASSPDTNNEKLFF.

V usage is TRBV5-5 and J usage is TRBJ2-5, with D hard to call. Looked up from germline, CDR1 is SGHKS and CDR2 is YYEKEE (reference sequence). The CDR3 has 13 residues. The germline V and J ends were trimmed by 4 bases and 6 bases, with 13 bases remaining between them. CDR3 in amino acids: CASSPDRVQTQYF. The DNA of the CDR3 is TGTGCCAGCAGCCCCGACCGGGTTCAGACCCAGTACTTC.

V is TRBV27 and J is TRBJ2-7; TRBD2 matches 11 bases. CDR1 and CDR2 (germline): MNHEY, SMNVEV (reference sequence). The CDR3 consists of 15 residues. Unmatched junction bases numbered 6, after V lost 6 bases and J lost 2 bases. The chain's CDR3 is CASRVGTSGPYEQYF. The CDR3 DNA reads TGTGCCAGCAGGGTTGGGACTAGCGGCCCCTACGAGCAGTACTTC.

This clone occurred a few times. The CDR3 DNA reads TGTGCCAGCAGCAGAGGATTAGCGGGGGCAACCGAGCAGTACTTC. Protein: CASSRGLAGATEQYF. V is TRBV5-4 and J is TRBJ2-7; TRBD2 aligns across 9 bases. The germline V gene has CDR1 SGHNT and CDR2 YYREEE (reference sequence). The CDR3 runs to 15 residues. The V segment lost 4 bases and the J segment 6 bases; nucleotides outside the gene matches: 11.

The rearrangement joins TRBV12-3 or TRBV12-4 to TRBJ2-3; a possible D gene is TRBD2 (6 bases). Trimming shortened V by 3 bases and J by 15 bases, and 16 bases separated the two germline ends. The CDR3 has 12 residues. The CDR3 bases are TGTGCCAGCAGTTTGTTTGCGGGGCCACCTTATTTT. Translated, it gives CASSLFAGPPYF.

The chain combines TRBV5-7 with TRBJ1-1, with TRBD1 matching over 10 bases. TRBV5-7 is flagged as an ORF with uncertain function. V shed 10 bases, J shed 0 bases, and the junction held 9 bases outside the gene matches. The CDR3 has 15 residues. The CDR3 DNA follows: TGTGCCCCAATGACGGACAGGGGGATGAACACTGAAGCTTTCTTT. It codes for CAPMTDRGMNTEAFF.

The chain uses TRBV28 and TRBJ2-1; 8 bases map to TRBD2. The germline V gene has CDR1 MDHEN and CDR2 SYDVKM. V shed 4 bases, J shed 5 bases, and the junction held 7 bases outside the gene matches. The CDR3 extends over 15 amino acids. DNA for the CDR3: TGTGCCAGCAGTTCCGGGGGGGTAGGGGACAATGAGCAGTTCTTC. As protein: CASSSGGVGDNEQFF. The variable domain in full, with the rest retrieved from reference TRBV28 and TRBJ2-1, is DVKVTQSSRYLVKRTGEKVFLECVQDMDHENMFWYRQDPGLGLRLIYFSYDVKMKEKGDIPEGYSVSREKKERFSLILESASTNQTSMYLCASSSGGVGDNEQFFGPGTRLTVL.

The chain employs TRBV5-1 and TRBJ2-3, with D maybe TRBD2 (6 bases). Trimming took 1 base from V and 0 from J, leaving 21 bases between them. CDR1 and CDR2 (germline): SGHRS, YFSETQ. The CDR3 consists of 19 residues. The CDR3 protein is CASSLIGRGGSRSTDTQYF. The DNA of the CDR3 is TGCGCCAGCAGCTTGATCGGGCGAGGAGGGTCGCGGAGCACAGATACGCAGTATTTT. Full variable domain (outside the CDR3, taken from reference TRBV5-1 and TRBJ2-3): KAGVTQTPRYLIKTRGQQVTLSCSPISGHRSVSWYQQTPGQGLQFLFEYFSETQRNKGNFPGRFSGRQFSNSRSEMNVSTLELGDSALYLCASSLIGRGGSRSTDTQYFGPGTRLTVL.

This clone has just one count. V is TRBV6-6 and J is TRBJ2-3; D might be TRBD2 (6 bases). Trimming pared 5 bases from V and 2 bases from J, leaving 23 bases between. CDR3 length equals 18 residues. Germline CDR1 is MNHNY and CDR2 is SVGAGI (reference sequence). The CDR3 protein is CASSRLALSGRDTDTQYF. Here the CDR3 DNA reads TGTGCCAGCAGTCGCTTGGCACTTAGCGGACGAGACACAGATACGCAGTATTTT.

The J gene is TRBJ1-5, the V gene TRBV12-5; tentatively, D is TRBD1 (5 bases). The CDR3 is 17 amino acids. Per germline, CDR1 LGHNT and CDR2 FRNRAP. With 6 bases removed from V and 0 bases from J, the gap between germline ends came to 18 bases. DNA of the CDR3: TGTGCTAGTGGCTACCAACGAGACAGCGCTAGCAATCAGCCCCAGCATTTT. Protein sequence: CASGYQRDSASNQPQHF.

The CDR3 sequence is CASSLGGVFYEQYF. DNA of the CDR3: TGTGCCAGCAGCTTGGGAGGGGTTTTCTACGAGCAGTACTTC. The V gene is TRBV11-3, the J gene TRBJ2-7; 7 bases line up with TRBD2. Germline-derived CDR1 and CDR2 are SGHNT and YENEEA. The CDR3 length is 14 residues. The ends lost 3 bases at V and 3 bases at J; junction bases unmatched: 5.

This clone has more than one count but fewer than ten. The genes are TRBV7-5 and TRBJ2-7; the DNA was not compared with TRBD1, the D call given in the table. TRBV7-5 is a listed pseudogene. This CDR3 is 14 amino acids long. The CDR3 DNA is TGTGCCAGAAGCTTCGCAGGGGTCGGTTGCGAGCAGTACTTC. Protein: CARSFAGVGCEQYF.

This clone has more than one count but fewer than ten. The chain joins TRBV10-3 to TRBJ1-6; TRBD1 matches 8 bases. Germline trimming cut 11 bases from V and 7 bases from J; bases unmatched to any gene: 10. In germline, CDR1 is ENHRY, CDR2 SYGVKD. The length of the CDR3 is 14 residues. CDR3 nucleotide sequence: TGTGCCGCCGCCGAGGGGGACAGGAATTCACCCCTCCACTTT. It specifies CAAAEGDRNSPLHF.

V usage is TRBV6-5 and J usage is TRBJ2-5, with 7 positions matching TRBD2. Germline values: CDR1 MNHEY, CDR2 SVGAGI. V gave up 8 bases and J gave up 2 bases; unmatched junction bases: 11. There are 15 residues in the CDR3. DNA for the CDR3: TGTGCCAGCGGGGGGGTCTCTAGCGGACAAGAGACCCAGTACTTC. This sequence encodes CASGGVSSGQETQYF.

The rearrangement links TRBV20-1 to TRBJ2-3; the match to TRBD2 covers 11 bases. With V trimmed by 3 bases and J by 5 bases, 16 bases remained unmatched. This CDR3 has 18 residues. Germline CDR1 is DFQATT and CDR2 is SNEGSKA (reference sequence). CDR3 in amino acids: CSASEGRPGLAEGDTQYF. The CDR3 nucleotides read TGCAGTGCTAGTGAAGGGAGACCGGGACTAGCGGAGGGAGATACGCAGTATTTT.

CDR3 in DNA: TGTGCCAGCAGTGAATATGAGGTTATCAGAACTAGCGGGACGTACGAGCAGTACTTC. As protein: CASSEYEVIRTSGTYEQYF. The chain has TRBV6-1 and TRBJ2-7; TRBD2 aligns across 10 bases. Germline lookup yields CDR1 MNHNS and CDR2 SASEGT. After removal of 2 bases from V and 4 bases from J, the junction contained 17 bases not matched to a gene. The CDR3 has 19 amino acids.

The chain joins TRBV19 to TRBJ1-2; D possibly corresponds to TRBD1 (6 bases). CDR1 and CDR2 (germline): LNHDA, SQIVND (reference sequence). The CDR3 length is 15 residues. Trimming stripped 7 bases from V and 0 bases from J, with 15 bases between. The CDR3 sequence: CASKPKTGPNYGYTF. CDR3 coding DNA: TGTGCCAGTAAACCCAAGACAGGCCCTAACTATGGCTACACCTTC.

This chain connects TRBV7-2 to TRBJ2-1; D may be TRBD2 (6 bases). Germline values: CDR1 SGHTA, CDR2 FQGNSA. V lost 8 bases and J lost 3, with 11 bases in between. The CDR3 spans 13 residues. In DNA, the CDR3 is TGTGCCAGCCGCTCGGGGGTCTACAATGAGCAGTTCTTC. Encoded protein: CASRSGVYNEQFF.

Regarding this clone: At the DNA level, this CDR3 is encoded by other sequences in the same sample as well. The chain is built from TRBV15 and TRBJ2-1; 7 positions agree with TRBD2. The germline V gene has CDR1 LNHNV and CDR2 YYDKDF (reference sequence). V lost 3 bases and J lost 0; bases outside the gene matches: 2. This CDR3 spans 15 amino acids. The CDR3 here is CATSRGGSSYNEQFF. The CDR3 DNA sequence: TGTGCCACCAGCAGGGGCGGGAGCTCCTACAATGAGCAGTTCTTC.

The chain uses TRBV7-9 and TRBJ2-7; TRBD2 might be the D (5 bases). The CDR3 sequence is 12 residues long. V was trimmed by 5 bases and J by 2 bases, leaving 7 bases between them. Germline V CDR1 and CDR2: SEHNR, FQNEAQ (reference sequence). DNA of the CDR3: TGTGCCAGCAGCCCGGGGACCTACGAGCAGTACTTC. Its translation is CASSPGTYEQYF.

The chain employs TRBV9 and TRBJ2-1, with 7 bases identical to TRBD2. The CDR3 is 13 amino acids. After removal of 4 bases from V and 4 bases from J, the junction contained 2 bases not matched to a gene. Germline CDR1 reads SGDLS; CDR2 reads YYNGEE. This chain's CDR3 is CASSPGGYNEQFF. DNA of the CDR3: TGTGCCAGCAGCCCCGGGGGGTACAATGAGCAGTTCTTC.

This chain's CDR3 is CASRLSTGEAFF. The CDR3 DNA reads as TGTGCCAGCAGGCTCTCTACGGGTGAAGCTTTCTTT. The rearrangement uses TRBV3-1 (or the pseudogene TRBV3-2) and TRBJ1-1; D not resolved. Looked up from germline, CDR1 is LGHDT and CDR2 is YNNKEL (reference sequence). CDR3 length: 12 amino acids. The V and J ends lost 6 bases and 7 bases respectively, with 12 bases between them.

The chain carries TRBV4-2 and TRBJ1-3; no reliable D call. There are 15 residues in the CDR3. Germline assignment: CDR1 LGHNA and CDR2 YNFKEQ. The germline V and J ends were trimmed by 0 bases and 4 bases, with 10 bases remaining between them. In nucleotides, the CDR3 is TGTGCCAGCAGCCAAGAAGCGAACTCCGGAAACACCATATATTTT. Translated: CASSQEANSGNTIYF.

This rearrangement joins TRBV5-6 to TRBJ1-1, with a tentative D call TRBD1 (5 bases). Trimming shortened V by 7 bases and J by 2 bases, and 9 bases separated the two germline ends. The CDR3 consists of 12 residues. Germline V gene data show CDR1 as SGHDT and CDR2 as YYEEEE. CDR3 sequence (DNA): TGTGCCAGCTCCTGGGGCAACACTGAAGCTTTCTTT. This translates into CASSWGNTEAFF.